The sequence of this TCR beta chain was determined in a study of tumor-infiltrating lymphocytes in localized non-small cell lung cancer. Whole-study context: Each patient gave resected tumor and non-adjacent uninvolved lung tissue. Overall study results and limits: No link was found between tumor T-cell fraction and recurrence-free survival.

A word on this clone: Its target is not known.

Germline V lookup: CDR1 SGHRS, CDR2 YFSETQ. Trimming removed 4 bases at V and 0 bases at J, with 13 bases between. This CDR3 region has 16 residues. Profiled with immunoSEQ multiplex PCR; TCRdb holds only in-frame clones, not every one. The repertoire holds tens of thousands of clones, approximately 73% seen once, with under 6.5% in the top ten. This clonotype was sampled from a human donor with non-small cell lung cancer. The genes are TRBV5-1 and TRBJ2-2; TRBD1 is a possible D gene (5 bases). Specimen: lung tumor tissue. The CDR3 DNA reads as TGCGCCAGCAGCCCTAGGCAGGGCACGAACACCGGGGAGCTGTTTTTT. Protein sequence: CASSPRQGTNTGELFF. Supplemented by reference TRBV5-1 and TRBJ2-2, the full variable domain reads KAGVTQTPRYLIKTRGQQVTLSCSPISGHRSVSWYQQTPGQGLQFLFEYFSETQRNKGNFPGRFSGRQFSNSRSEMNVSTLELGDSALYLCASSPRQGTNTGELFFGEGSRLTVL.